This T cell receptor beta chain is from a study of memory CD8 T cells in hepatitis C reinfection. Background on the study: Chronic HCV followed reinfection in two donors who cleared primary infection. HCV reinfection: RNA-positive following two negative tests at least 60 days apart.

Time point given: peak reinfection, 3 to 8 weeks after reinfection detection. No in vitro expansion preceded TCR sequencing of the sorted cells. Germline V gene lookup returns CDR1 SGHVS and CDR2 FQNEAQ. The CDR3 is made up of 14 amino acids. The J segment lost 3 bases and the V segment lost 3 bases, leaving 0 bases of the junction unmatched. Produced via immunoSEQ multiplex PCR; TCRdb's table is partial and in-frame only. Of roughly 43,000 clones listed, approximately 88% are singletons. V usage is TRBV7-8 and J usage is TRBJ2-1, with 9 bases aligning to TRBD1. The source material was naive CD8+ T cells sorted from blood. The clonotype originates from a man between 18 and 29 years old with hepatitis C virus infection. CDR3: CASSLTGGYNEQFF. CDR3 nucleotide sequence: TGTGCCAGCAGCTTGACAGGGGGCTACAATGAGCAGTTCTTC.